This entry features one T cell receptor (beta chain) sequence. Trimming stripped 1 base from V and 0 bases from J, with 16 bases between. Germline lookup yields CDR1 SGHNT and CDR2 YENEEA. This CDR3 has 17 amino acids. This sample is part of a study of blood T cell repertoires in COVID-19. Sequencing was performed with immunoSEQ multiplex PCR; in TCRdb, only in-frame clones are kept and a portion is missing. This table holds over 200,000 clones, about four fifths found once. The origin of this receptor is a man between 40 and 49 years old with active or convalescent COVID-19. This rearrangement joins TRBV11-3 to TRBJ2-7; unclear D gene. The sequenced material came from peripheral blood. In DNA form, the CDR3 reads TGTGCCAGCAGCTTAGTTGGGTTTCGTGGAGACTCCTACGAGCAGTACTTC. Its protein is CASSLVGFRGDSYEQYF.